A selection of T cell receptor beta chains follows, all from one sample in a study of blood T cells in healthy people across ages. In TCRdb, the 5' RACE reads were re-called with MiXCR into one record per CDR3 protein. The sample includes about 780,000 distinct CDR3 sequences, 25% to 30% of them seen just once. These data were also reused for a study on T cells of mothers and their children.

Sequencing used blood. Receptors originate from a boy aged 5-17 years in good health. The CDR3 runs from the conserved cysteine through the conserved F or W. Fields, in order: V gene, D gene, clone size, J gene, CDR3 protein, CDR3 DNA. A D gene is named only where the DNA matches it firmly. Expanded clones are given a class, and other clones once, few, many or no size at all.

TRBV12-5	-	few	TRBJ2-1	CASGGLASYNEQFF	TGTGCTAGTGGGGGGCTAGCGTCCTACAATGAGCAGTTCTTC
TRBV20-1	TRBD2	-	TRBJ2-7	CSARPGTSGRNEQYF	TGCAGTGCTAGGCCCGGGACTAGCGGTAGGAACGAGCAGTACTTC
TRBV12-5	-	-	TRBJ2-1	CASGNNRVQTYNEQFF	TGTGCTAGTGGTAACAACAGGGTCCAAACCTACAATGAGCAGTTCTTC
TRBV20-1	-	-	TRBJ1-5	CSARHRTAQNQPQHF	TGCAGTGCTAGACATAGGACAGCCCAAAATCAGCCCCAGCATTTT
TRBV27	TRBD2	-	TRBJ2-1	CASSLSGGWDEQFF	TGTGCCAGCAGTTTATCGGGGGGGTGGGATGAGCAGTTCTTC
TRBV4-2	-	few	TRBJ2-1	CASSRGGLASGIYEQFF	TGTGCCAGCAGCCGGGGGGGGCTAGCCTCAGGGATTTATGAGCAGTTCTTC
TRBV11-2	TRBD2	-	TRBJ2-1	CASSDGTSGVLGNEQFF	TGTGCCAGCAGCGACGGGACTAGCGGGGTCTTGGGCAATGAGCAGTTCTTC
TRBV7-6	TRBD1	-	TRBJ1-1	CASSLAPQGRNTEAFF	TGTGCCAGCAGCTTGGCTCCACAGGGGCGGAACACTGAAGCTTTCTTT
TRBV20-1	-	few	TRBJ1-5	CSAAYSNQPQHF	TGCAGCGCCGCGTATAGCAATCAGCCCCAGCATTTT
TRBV14	TRBD1	few	TRBJ2-7	CASSLIIRDSEQYF	TGTGCCAGCAGCCTTATCATCCGGGACAGCGAGCAGTACTTC
TRBV28	-	few	TRBJ1-2	CASSQGTTTEGYTF	TGTGCCAGCAGCCAGGGGACAACTACGGAGGGCTACACCTTC
TRBV29-1	-	few	TRBJ2-5	CSVEEEIQETQYF	TGCAGCGTTGAAGAAGAGATCCAAGAGACCCAGTACTTC
TRBV3-1	-	few	TRBJ2-1	CASSEVIPRGAYNEQFF	TGTGCCAGCAGCGAAGTTATTCCCAGGGGGGCCTACAATGAGCAGTTCTTC
TRBV20-1	TRBD1	few	TRBJ1-1	CSAMGQANTEAFF	TGCAGTGCTATGGGACAGGCGAACACTGAAGCTTTCTTT
TRBV12-3/TRBV12-4	-	-	TRBJ2-3	CASSLVGGRADTQYF	TGTGCCAGCAGTTTAGTCGGGGGGCGAGCAGATACGCAGTATTTT
TRBV12-3/TRBV12-4	-	-	TRBJ2-3	CASRMDGTDTQYF	TGTGCCAGCAGGATGGACGGCACAGATACGCAGTATTTT
TRBV12-3/TRBV12-4	TRBD1	few	TRBJ1-5	CASSGGQGGHQPQHF	TGTGCCAGCAGTGGCGGGCAGGGGGGGCATCAGCCCCAGCATTTT
TRBV5-6	-	-	TRBJ1-5	CASSLGYQPQHF	TGTGCCAGCAGCTTGGGTTATCAGCCCCAGCATTTT
TRBV29-1	-	-	TRBJ2-7	CSGGDSYYEQYF	TGCAGCGGGGGGGACAGCTATTACGAGCAGTACTTC
TRBV4-1	TRBD1	many	TRBJ2-7	CASSQDTGEREQYF	TGCGCCAGCAGCCAAGACACAGGGGAGCGCGAGCAGTACTTC
TRBV7-2	-	-	TRBJ1-4	CASSPLGGPNEKLFF	TGTGCCAGCAGCCCCCTTGGGGGGCCAAATGAAAAACTGTTTTTT
TRBV28	TRBD1	-	TRBJ1-3	CASSLFRDREAGNTIYF	TGTGCCAGCAGTTTATTTCGGGACAGGGAGGCCGGAAACACCATATATTTT
TRBV6-1	-	-	TRBJ1-1	CASSANSGTTNTEAFF	TGTGCCAGCAGTGCAAATTCCGGGACAACGAACACTGAAGCTTTCTTT
TRBV7-7	TRBD1	few	TRBJ2-7	CASSKQGAYEQYF	TGTGCCAGCAGCAAACAGGGGGCCTACGAGCAGTACTTC
TRBV9	TRBD1	few	TRBJ2-7	CASSANGQGKDEQYF	TGTGCCAGCAGCGCCAACGGACAGGGTAAGGACGAGCAGTACTTC
TRBV7-8	TRBD2	-	TRBJ2-1	CASSLATSGGDVNEQFF	TGTGCCAGCAGCTTAGCGACTAGCGGGGGGGACGTCAATGAGCAGTTCTTC
TRBV20-1	-	-	TRBJ2-7	CSASIWQGHEQYF	TGCAGTGCTAGTATTTGGCAGGGCCACGAGCAGTACTTC
TRBV29-1	-	few	TRBJ1-1	CSVESTRSTEAFF	TGCAGCGTTGAATCGACTAGGAGCACTGAAGCTTTCTTT
TRBV28	TRBD1	-	TRBJ1-5	CASSWGTGRRQPQHF	TGTGCCAGCAGTTGGGGGACAGGGCGTCGGCAGCCCCAGCATTTT
TRBV29-1	-	few	TRBJ2-2	CSVGNTANTGELFF	TGCAGCGTAGGCAACACGGCGAACACCGGGGAGCTGTTTTTT
TRBV9	-	-	TRBJ2-3	CASSVGWGPRTDTQYF	TGTGCCAGCAGCGTAGGTTGGGGACCCCGCACAGATACGCAGTATTTT
TRBV12-3/TRBV12-4	TRBD2	few	TRBJ2-2	CASSAGGSNTGELFF	TGTGCCAGCAGTGCGGGGGGCTCGAACACCGGGGAGCTGTTTTTT
TRBV3-1	TRBD1	few	TRBJ2-1	CASSQQTGTGGRNEQFF	TGTGCCAGCAGCCAGCAGACCGGGACAGGGGGCAGGAATGAGCAGTTCTTC
TRBV27	-	-	TRBJ2-1	CASSFWGNEQFF	TGTGCCAGCAGTTTTTGGGGGAATGAGCAGTTCTTC
TRBV7-2	-	-	TRBJ1-3	CASSFIAQGGNTIYF	TGTGCCAGCAGCTTTATAGCACAGGGTGGAAACACCATATATTTT
TRBV12-3/TRBV12-4	TRBD2	-	TRBJ2-3	CASSGLAGVDTQYF	TGTGCCAGCAGCGGACTAGCGGGAGTAGATACGCAGTATTTT
TRBV12-5	-	-	TRBJ2-5	CASGLEEGTQYF	TGTGCTAGTGGTTTGGAGGAGGGGACCCAGTACTTC
TRBV12-3/TRBV12-4	TRBD1	-	TRBJ2-7	CASSFPDREAPAPYEQYF	TGTGCCAGCAGTTTCCCGGACAGGGAGGCACCCGCTCCGTACGAGCAGTACTTC
TRBV9	-	few	TRBJ2-7	CASALGSF	TGTGCCAGCGCTCTGGGGAGCTTC
TRBV4-1	TRBD1	-	TRBJ2-1	CASSQDQGVWELNEQFF	TGCGCCAGCAGCCAAGATCAGGGGGTCTGGGAGCTCAATGAGCAGTTCTTC
TRBV14	TRBD2	few	TRBJ2-1	CASSQDLAGTRGDEQFF	TGTGCCAGCAGCCAAGATCTAGCCGGGACTAGGGGCGATGAGCAGTTCTTC
TRBV6-1	-	once	TRBJ2-1	CASSDPRTDSPNEQFF	TGTGCCAGCAGTGACCCCAGGACAGACTCACCAAATGAGCAGTTCTTC
TRBV29-1	TRBD2	-	TRBJ2-1	CSVSNGASGGRNEQFF	TGCAGCGTGTCCAATGGGGCTAGCGGGGGTCGGAATGAGCAGTTCTTC
TRBV20-1	TRBD1	few	TRBJ2-3	CSATGTVETDTQYF	TGCAGTGCCACAGGGACAGTAGAAACAGATACGCAGTATTTT
TRBV20-1	TRBD2	few	TRBJ2-7	CSALSSGGSSYEQYF	TGCAGTGCCCTATCTAGCGGGGGAAGCTCCTACGAGCAGTACTTC
TRBV13	-	-	TRBJ2-4	CASSLGLGPKNIQYF	TGTGCCAGCAGCTTAGGGTTGGGACCCAAAAACATTCAGTACTTC
TRBV10-3	TRBD1	few	TRBJ2-7	CAIAGQATYEQYF	TGTGCCATCGCGGGACAGGCCACCTACGAGCAGTACTTC
TRBV6-5	TRBD2	few	TRBJ2-5	CASTWGGGSGETQYF	TGTGCCAGCACCTGGGGCGGGGGTTCCGGTGAGACCCAGTACTTC
TRBV2	-	-	TRBJ2-3	CASSEDGGADTQYF	TGTGCCAGCAGTGAAGATGGCGGGGCAGATACGCAGTATTTT
TRBV11-2	-	-	TRBJ2-5	CASSPAPGETQYF	TGTGCCAGCAGCCCTGCCCCCGGGGAGACCCAGTACTTC
TRBV4-1	TRBD2	few	TRBJ2-5	CASSVNSGGRETQYF	TGCGCCAGCAGCGTTAATAGCGGGGGGAGGGAGACCCAGTACTTC